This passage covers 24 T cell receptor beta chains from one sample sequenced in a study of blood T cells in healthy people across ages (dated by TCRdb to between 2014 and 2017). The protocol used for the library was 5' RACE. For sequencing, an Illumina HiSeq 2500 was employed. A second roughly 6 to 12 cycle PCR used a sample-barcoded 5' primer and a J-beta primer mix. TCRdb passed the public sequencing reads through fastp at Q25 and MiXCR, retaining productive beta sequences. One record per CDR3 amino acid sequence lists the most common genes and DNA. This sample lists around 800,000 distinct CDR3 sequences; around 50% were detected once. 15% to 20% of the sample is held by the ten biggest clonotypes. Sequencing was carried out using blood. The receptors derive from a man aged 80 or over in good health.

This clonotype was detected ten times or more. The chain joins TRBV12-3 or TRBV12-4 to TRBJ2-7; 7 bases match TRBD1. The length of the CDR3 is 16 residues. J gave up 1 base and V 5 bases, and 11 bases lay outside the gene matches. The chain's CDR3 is CASSPRGSRSSYEQYF. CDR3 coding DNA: TGTGCCAGCAGTCCCAGGGGGTCGCGAAGTTCCTACGAGCAGTACTTC.

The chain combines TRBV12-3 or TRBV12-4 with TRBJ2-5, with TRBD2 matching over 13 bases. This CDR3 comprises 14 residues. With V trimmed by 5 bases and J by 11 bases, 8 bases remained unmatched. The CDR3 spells CASSRTSGSGEQYF. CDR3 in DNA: TGTGCCAGCAGTCGGACTAGCGGGAGTGGTGAGCAGTACTTC.

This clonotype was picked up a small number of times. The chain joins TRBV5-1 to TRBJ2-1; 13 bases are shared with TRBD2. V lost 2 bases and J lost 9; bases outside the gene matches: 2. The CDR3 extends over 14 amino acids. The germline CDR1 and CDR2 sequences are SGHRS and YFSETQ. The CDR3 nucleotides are TGCGCCAGCAGCTTCGGACTAGCGGGAGCTGAGCAGTTCTTC. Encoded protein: CASSFGLAGAEQFF.

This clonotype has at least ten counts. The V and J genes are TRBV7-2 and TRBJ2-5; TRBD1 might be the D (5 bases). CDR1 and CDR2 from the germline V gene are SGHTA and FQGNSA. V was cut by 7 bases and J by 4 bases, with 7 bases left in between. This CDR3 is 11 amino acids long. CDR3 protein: CASKTVETQYF. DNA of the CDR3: TGTGCCAGCAAGACAGTAGAGACCCAGTACTTC.

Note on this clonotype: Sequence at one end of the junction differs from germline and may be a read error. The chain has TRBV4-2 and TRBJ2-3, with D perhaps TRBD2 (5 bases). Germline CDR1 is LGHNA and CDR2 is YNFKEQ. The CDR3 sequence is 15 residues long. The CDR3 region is CASSQDGDSTETQYF. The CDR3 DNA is TGTGCCAGCAGCCAAGACGGGGATAGCACAGAGACGCAGTATTTT.

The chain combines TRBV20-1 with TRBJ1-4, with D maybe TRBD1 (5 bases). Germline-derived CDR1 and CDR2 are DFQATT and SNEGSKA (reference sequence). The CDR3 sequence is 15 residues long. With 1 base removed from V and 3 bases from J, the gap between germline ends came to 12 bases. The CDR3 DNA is TGCAGTGCTAGAGCCCCCCTCAGGGCTAATGAAAAACTGTTTTTT. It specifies CSARAPLRANEKLFF.

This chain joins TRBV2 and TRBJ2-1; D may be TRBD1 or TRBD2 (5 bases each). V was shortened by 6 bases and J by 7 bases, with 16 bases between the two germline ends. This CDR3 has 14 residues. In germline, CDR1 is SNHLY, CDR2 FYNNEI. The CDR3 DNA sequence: TGTGCCAGCAGGGGAGAGGGGCGAAGGAATGAGCAGTTCTTC. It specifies CASRGEGRRNEQFF.

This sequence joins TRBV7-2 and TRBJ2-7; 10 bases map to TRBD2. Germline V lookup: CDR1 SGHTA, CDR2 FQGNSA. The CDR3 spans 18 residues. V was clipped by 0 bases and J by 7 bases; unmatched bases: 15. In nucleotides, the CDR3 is TGTGCCAGCAGCTTAGCGCTAATGGGGCTAGCGGGAGCGGGTGAGCAGTACTTC. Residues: CASSLALMGLAGAGEQYF.

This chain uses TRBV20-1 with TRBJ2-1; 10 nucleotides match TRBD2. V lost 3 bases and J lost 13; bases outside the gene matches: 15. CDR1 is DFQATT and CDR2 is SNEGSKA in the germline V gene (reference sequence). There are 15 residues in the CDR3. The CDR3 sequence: CSARLSSGSRETQFF. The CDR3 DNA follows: TGCAGTGCTAGGCTATCTAGCGGGAGTAGAGAGACCCAGTTCTTC.

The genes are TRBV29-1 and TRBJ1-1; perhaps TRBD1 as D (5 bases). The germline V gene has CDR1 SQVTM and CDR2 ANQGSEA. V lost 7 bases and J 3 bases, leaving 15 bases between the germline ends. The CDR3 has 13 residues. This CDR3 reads CSGKQEWDTEAFF. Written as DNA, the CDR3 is TGCAGCGGTAAACAGGAGTGGGACACTGAAGCTTTCTTT.

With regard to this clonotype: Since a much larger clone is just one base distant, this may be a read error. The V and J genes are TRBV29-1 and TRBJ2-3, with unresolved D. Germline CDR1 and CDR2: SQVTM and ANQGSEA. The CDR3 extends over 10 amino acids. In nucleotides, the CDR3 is TGCAGCTATTTCACAGCTACGCAGTATTTT. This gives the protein CSYFTATQYF.

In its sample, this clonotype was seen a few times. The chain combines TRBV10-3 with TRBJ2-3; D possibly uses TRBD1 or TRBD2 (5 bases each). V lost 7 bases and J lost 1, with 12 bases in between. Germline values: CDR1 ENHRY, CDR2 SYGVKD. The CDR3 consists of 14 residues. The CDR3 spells CAITASRGTDTQYF. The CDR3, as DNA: TGTGCCATCACGGCTAGCAGGGGCACAGATACGCAGTATTTT.

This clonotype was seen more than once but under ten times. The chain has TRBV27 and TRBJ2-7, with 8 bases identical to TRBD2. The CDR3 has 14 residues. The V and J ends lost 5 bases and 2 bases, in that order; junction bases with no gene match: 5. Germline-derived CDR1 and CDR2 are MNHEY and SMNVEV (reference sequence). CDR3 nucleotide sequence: TGTGCCAGCAGTGCAGCGGGAGTTCCCTACGAGCAGTACTTC. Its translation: CASSAAGVPYEQYF.

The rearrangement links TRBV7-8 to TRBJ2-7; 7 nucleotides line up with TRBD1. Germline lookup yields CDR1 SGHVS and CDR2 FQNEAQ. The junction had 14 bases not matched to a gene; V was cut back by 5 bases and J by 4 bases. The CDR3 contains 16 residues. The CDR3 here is CASSPRRTGSRYEQYF. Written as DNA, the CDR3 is TGTGCCAGCAGCCCAAGGCGGACAGGCTCCCGGTACGAGCAGTACTTC.

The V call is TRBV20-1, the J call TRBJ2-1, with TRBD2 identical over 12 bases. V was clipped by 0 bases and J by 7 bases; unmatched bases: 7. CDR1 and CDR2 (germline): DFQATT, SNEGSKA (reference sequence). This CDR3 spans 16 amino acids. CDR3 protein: CSARDPASGRGNEQFF. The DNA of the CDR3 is TGCAGTGCTAGAGATCCCGCTAGCGGGAGGGGGAATGAGCAGTTCTTC.

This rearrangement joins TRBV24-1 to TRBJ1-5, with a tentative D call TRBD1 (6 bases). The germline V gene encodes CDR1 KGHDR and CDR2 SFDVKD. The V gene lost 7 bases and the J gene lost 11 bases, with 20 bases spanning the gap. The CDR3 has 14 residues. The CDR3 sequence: CATSRGVIDSAQHF. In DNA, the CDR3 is TGTGCCACCAGCAGGGGCGTTATAGATTCGGCCCAGCATTTT.

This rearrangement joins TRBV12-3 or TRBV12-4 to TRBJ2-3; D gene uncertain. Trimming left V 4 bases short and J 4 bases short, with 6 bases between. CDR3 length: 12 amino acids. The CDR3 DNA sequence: TGTGCCAGCAGTTCGAAAGCAGATACGCAGTATTTT. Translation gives CASSSKADTQYF.

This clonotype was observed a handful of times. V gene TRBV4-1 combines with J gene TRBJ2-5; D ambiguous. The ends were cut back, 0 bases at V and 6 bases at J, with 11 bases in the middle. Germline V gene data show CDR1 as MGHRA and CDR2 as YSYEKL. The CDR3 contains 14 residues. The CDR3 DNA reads TGCGCCAGCAGCCAAGATCTGCGTGCCAAGACCCAGTACTTC. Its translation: CASSQDLRAKTQYF.

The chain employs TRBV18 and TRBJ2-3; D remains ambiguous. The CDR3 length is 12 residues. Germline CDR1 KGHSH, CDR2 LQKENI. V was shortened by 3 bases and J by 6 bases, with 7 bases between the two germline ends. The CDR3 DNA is TGTGCCAGCTCACCTAGAATGGATACGCAGTATTTT. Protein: CASSPRMDTQYF.

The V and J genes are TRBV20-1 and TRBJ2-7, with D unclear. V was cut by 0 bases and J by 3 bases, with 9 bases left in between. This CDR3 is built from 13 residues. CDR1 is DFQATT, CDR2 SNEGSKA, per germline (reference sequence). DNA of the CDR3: TGCAGTGCTAGAGATCCTAAACTCTACGAGCAGTACTTC. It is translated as CSARDPKLYEQYF.

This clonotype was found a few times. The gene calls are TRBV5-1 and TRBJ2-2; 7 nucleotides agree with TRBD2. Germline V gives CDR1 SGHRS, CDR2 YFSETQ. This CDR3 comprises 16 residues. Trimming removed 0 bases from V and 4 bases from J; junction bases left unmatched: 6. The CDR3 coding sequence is TGCGCCAGCAGCTTGGTCGGCGGGGGACCCACCGGGGAGCTGTTTTTT. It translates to CASSLVGGGPTGELFF.

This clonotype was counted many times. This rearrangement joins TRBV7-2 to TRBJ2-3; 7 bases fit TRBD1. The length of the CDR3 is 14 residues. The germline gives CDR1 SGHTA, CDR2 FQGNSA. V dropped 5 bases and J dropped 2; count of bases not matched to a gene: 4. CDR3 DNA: TGTGCCAGCAGCCAACAGGGGTTCACAGATACGCAGTATTTT. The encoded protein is CASSQQGFTDTQYF. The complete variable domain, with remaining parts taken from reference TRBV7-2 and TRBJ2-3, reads GAGVSQSPSNKVTEKGKDVELRCDPISGHTALYWYRQSLGQGLEFLIYFQGNSAPDKSGLPSDRFSAERTGGSVSTLTIQRTQQEDSAVYLCASSQQGFTDTQYFGPGTRLTVL.

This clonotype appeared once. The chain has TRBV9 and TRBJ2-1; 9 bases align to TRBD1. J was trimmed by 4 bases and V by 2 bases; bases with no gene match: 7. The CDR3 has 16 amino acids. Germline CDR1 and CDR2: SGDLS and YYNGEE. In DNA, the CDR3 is TGTGCCAGCAGCGTCCGGGACAGGGTAATATACAATGAGCAGTTCTTC. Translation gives CASSVRDRVIYNEQFF.

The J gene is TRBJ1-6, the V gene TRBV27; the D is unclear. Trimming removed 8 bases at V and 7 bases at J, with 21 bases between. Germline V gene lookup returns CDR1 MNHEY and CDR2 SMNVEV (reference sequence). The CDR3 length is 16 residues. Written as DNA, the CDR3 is TGTGCCAGCCGCTCCGGCGCCCTAATCCCCAATTCACCCCTCCACTTT. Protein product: CASRSGALIPNSPLHF.